A single sample gave rise to the 19 T cell receptor beta chains below, sequenced in a study of shared clonotypes between healthy human individuals (dated by TCRdb to between 2020 and 2021). Libraries were built with the immunoSEQ multiplex PCR assay. Here the immuneACCESS table is served through TCRdb, limited to in-frame sequences with V and J called. Missing clones are a known gap in these copies; in checked studies unresolved V genes cover under half, and the rest lacks a known reason. The sample table lists about 960,000 clones, 76% of them with a count of one. The ten largest make up approximately 1.5% of the sample. The sample consisted of memory CD4+ T cells sorted from blood. This specimen's cell subset or site label, interpreted: CD45RA-negative fraction. The receptors derive from a young man in good health.

This clone was counted only a few times. The genes are TRBV5-3 and TRBJ1-1; D is possibly TRBD1 (5 bases). TRBV5-3 is filed as an ORF, its function uncertain. Trimming took off 3 bases at V and 2 bases at J, with 11 bases between the two ends. The CDR3 has 14 residues. The DNA for the CDR3 is TGTGCCAGAAGCTGGAGGGGAGACAACACTGAAGCTTTCTTT. Residues: CARSWRGDNTEAFF.

This sequence joins TRBV4-3 and TRBJ2-1; unclear D gene. CDR1 LGHNA and CDR2 YSLEER come from the germline V gene. V lost 3 bases, J lost 0 bases, and 9 bases lay in between. The CDR3 runs 15 residues. The CDR3 DNA follows: TGCGCCAGCAGCCAGGATCTTAGCTCCTACAATGAGCAGTTCTTC. Its translation: CASSQDLSSYNEQFF.

The V call is TRBV30, the J call TRBJ2-7, with D hard to call. Germline CDR1 GTSNPN, CDR2 SVGIG (reference sequence). There are 13 residues in the CDR3. V was shortened by 0 bases and J by 5 bases, with 11 bases between the two germline ends. CDR3 sequence (DNA): TGTGCCTGGAGTGTAGCTCAATCTCACGAGCAGTACTTC. Its translation: CAWSVAQSHEQYF.

The V gene is TRBV7-3, the J gene TRBJ1-3; no clear D gene. V shed 4 bases and J shed 3 bases, with 7 bases lying between them. The CDR3 totals 13 residues. The germline gives CDR1 SGHTA, CDR2 FQGTGA. The CDR3 reads CASSSGGGNTIYF. The CDR3 DNA sequence: TGTGCCAGCAGCTCTGGAGGTGGAAACACCATATATTTT.

The J gene is TRBJ2-4, the V gene TRBV6-6, with D uncertain. This CDR3 contains 15 residues. Germline lookup yields CDR1 MNHNY and CDR2 SVGAGI (reference sequence). Trimming took 2 bases from V and 0 from J, leaving 8 bases between them. The CDR3 nucleotides are TGTGCCAGCAGTTACGCCGATTTAGCCAAAAACATTCAGTACTTC. Residues: CASSYADLAKNIQYF.

Turning to this clone: In the same sample, other DNA sequences code for this CDR3. The rearrangement uses TRBV10-3 and TRBJ2-7; D gene ambiguous. CDR1 and CDR2 (germline): ENHRY, SYGVKD. The CDR3 extends over 13 amino acids. V lost 10 bases and J 1 base, leaving 14 bases between the germline ends. The CDR3 is CASREDKSYEQYF. DNA for the CDR3: TGTGCCAGTAGAGAAGACAAATCCTACGAGCAGTACTTC.

This chain joins TRBV15 and TRBJ2-5; 9 bases map to TRBD1. The CDR3 runs 15 residues. Germline V gene sequence: CDR1 LNHNV, CDR2 YYDKDF (reference sequence). V was pared by 5 bases and J by 5 bases, with 9 bases of the junction left unmatched. The CDR3 is CATSGWDRVQETQYF. In DNA, the CDR3 is TGTGCCACCAGCGGCTGGGACAGGGTCCAGGAGACCCAGTACTTC.

The rearrangement uses TRBV12-5 and TRBJ2-5, with 9 bases matching TRBD1. Trimming removed 6 bases from V and 1 base from J; junction bases left unmatched: 6. Germline V gene sequence: CDR1 LGHNT, CDR2 FRNRAP. The CDR3 is made up of 15 amino acids. This chain's CDR3 is CASGTGQGIQETQYF. In DNA form, the CDR3 reads TGTGCTAGTGGCACGGGACAGGGAATCCAAGAGACCCAGTACTTC.

The chain uses TRBV18 and TRBJ1-1; D call uncertain. The CDR3 covers 13 residues. Per the germline V gene, CDR1 is KGHSH and CDR2 is LQKENI. The V and J ends lost 2 bases and 4 bases respectively, with 8 bases between them. Here the CDR3 reads CASSPTEGTEAFF. The CDR3 DNA reads as TGTGCCAGCTCACCAACGGAGGGCACTGAAGCTTTCTTT.

A few counts support this clone. The V call is TRBV7-9, the J call TRBJ1-4, with D hard to call. Trimming removed 4 bases from V and 0 bases from J, with 12 bases in between. Germline V CDR1 and CDR2: SEHNR, FQNEAQ (reference sequence). The CDR3 loop spans 16 amino acids. For the CDR3, the DNA is TGTGCCAGCAGCTCGGGCCAGACCCCAACTAATGAAAAACTGTTTTTT. Protein product: CASSSGQTPTNEKLFF.

The chain links TRBV6-5 to TRBJ2-2; 7 nucleotides align to TRBD2. There are 14 residues in the CDR3. V lost 7 bases to trimming and J lost 4 bases; unmatched junction nucleotides: 6. From germline, CDR1 is MNHEY and CDR2 SVGAGI. This chain's CDR3 is CASIPIAGTGELFF. In DNA, the CDR3 is TGTGCCAGCATCCCGATAGCGGGCACCGGGGAGCTGTTTTTT.

The chain carries TRBV9 and TRBJ2-3; 8 nucleotides agree with TRBD2. The CDR3 is made up of 15 amino acids. The ends lost 5 bases at V and 3 bases at J; junction bases unmatched: 8. Germline V gene lookup returns CDR1 SGDLS and CDR2 YYNGEE. The CDR3, as DNA: TGTGCCAGCAGTCCGAGCGGGAGAGTTACAGATACGCAGTATTTT. It is translated as CASSPSGRVTDTQYF. The complete variable domain, with remaining parts taken from reference TRBV9 and TRBJ2-3, reads DSGVTQTPKHLITATGQRVTLRCSPRSGDLSVYWYQQSLDQGLQFLIQYYNGEERAKGNILERFSAQQFPDLHSELNLSSLELGDSALYFCASSPSGRVTDTQYFGPGTRLTVL.

This chain connects TRBV5-1 to TRBJ2-5, with 13 bases lining up with TRBD2. This CDR3 has 15 residues. Germline CDR1 SGHRS, CDR2 YFSETQ. J lost 2 bases, V lost 4 bases, and 2 bases had no gene match. The CDR3: CASSTGLAGQETQYF. The CDR3 nucleotides read TGCGCCAGCAGCACGGGACTAGCGGGGCAAGAGACCCAGTACTTC.

This sequence joins TRBV27 and TRBJ1-2; TRBD1 is a possible D gene (5 bases). This CDR3 contains 18 residues. Trimming removed 2 bases from V and 4 bases from J, with 23 bases in between. CDR1 is MNHEY and CDR2 is SMNVEV in the germline V gene (reference sequence). The CDR3 coding sequence is TGTGCCAGCAGTTTAACGGGGGTGTCGACCTCGGGTGCCTATGGCTACACCTTC. It specifies CASSLTGVSTSGAYGYTF.

The genes are TRBV10-3 and TRBJ1-2; 7 bases line up with TRBD1. Per the germline V gene, CDR1 is ENHRY and CDR2 is SYGVKD. The CDR3 totals 14 residues. Losses at the gene ends were 2 bases for V and 3 bases for J; bases not matched to a gene: 3. CDR3 amino acids: CAISEPDRDYGYTF. Written as DNA, the CDR3 is TGTGCCATCAGTGAGCCCGACAGGGACTATGGCTACACCTTC.

This chain uses TRBV12-5 with TRBJ2-1; TRBD1 matches at 8 bases. The CDR3 extends over 13 amino acids. Losses at the gene ends were 4 bases for V and 13 bases for J; bases not matched to a gene: 9. Germline values: CDR1 LGHNT, CDR2 FRNRAP. The CDR3 sequence is CASGSSGGATQFF. CDR3 DNA: TGTGCTAGTGGTTCATCAGGGGGCGCAACTCAGTTCTTC.

The V call is TRBV5-8, the J call TRBJ2-2, with D possibly being TRBD1 or TRBD2 (5 bases each). Trimming removed 1 base from V and 2 bases from J, with 9 bases in between. This CDR3 comprises 15 residues. CDR1 SGHTS and CDR2 YDEGEE come from the germline V gene. CDR3 loop: CASSLLGTNTGELFF. The CDR3 region has the DNA TGTGCCAGCAGCTTGCTAGGGACCAACACCGGGGAGCTGTTTTTT.

The chain carries TRBV11-3 and TRBJ2-3; 9 positions agree with TRBD2. There are 16 residues in the CDR3. Germline assignment: CDR1 SGHNT and CDR2 YENEEA. V lost 5 bases and J lost 2; bases outside the gene matches: 8. DNA for the CDR3: TGTGCCAGCAGCGAGAGGCTAGCGGGACCCACAGATACGCAGTATTTT. It encodes CASSERLAGPTDTQYF.

The chain combines TRBV10-1 with TRBJ2-1, with no clear D. Germline V gene lookup returns CDR1 WNHNN and CDR2 SYGVQD (reference sequence). This CDR3 is 13 amino acids long. Trimming took off 0 bases at V and 8 bases at J, with 8 bases between the two ends. CDR3 DNA: TGCGCCAGCAGTGAGTCTGGTTTGGATGAGCAGTTCTTC. The encoded protein is CASSESGLDEQFF.